The 25 T cell receptor beta chains listed next were all sequenced from one sample in a study of blood T cell repertoires in COVID-19. Here immunoSEQ multiplex PCR was the method, and the copy in TCRdb shows in-frame clones only, minus some. The sample lists around 220,000 clones, around nine tenths occurring once. The sequenced sample consisted of peripheral blood. The receptor source for this set is a woman aged 40 to 50 who had recovered from COVID-19.

This chain connects TRBV4-2 to TRBJ2-7; 8 positions match TRBD1. This CDR3 comprises 16 residues. The germline CDR1 and CDR2 sequences are LGHNA and YNFKEQ. The trim removed 1 base at V and 1 base at J, leaving 6 bases unmatched. The CDR3 region has the DNA TGTGCCAGCAGCCAAGCCTCGACAGGGGCATCCTACGAGCAGTACTTC. Encoded protein: CASSQASTGASYEQYF.

V is TRBV29-1 and J is TRBJ1-6; 7 nucleotides match TRBD1. The CDR3 covers 14 residues. After removal of 4 bases from V and 6 bases from J, the junction contained 6 bases not matched to a gene. The germline V gene has CDR1 SQVTM and CDR2 ANQGSEA. This chain's CDR3 is CSVVAGGFNSPLHF. The CDR3 DNA is TGCAGCGTTGTTGCAGGGGGGTTTAATTCACCCCTCCACTTT.

The V gene is TRBV7-8, the J gene TRBJ1-3; D ambiguous. V was shortened by 0 bases and J by 0 bases, with 15 bases between the two germline ends. Germline CDR1 SGHVS, CDR2 FQNEAQ. This CDR3 comprises 18 residues. The CDR3 reads CASSLALGNVRSGNTIYF. CDR3 nucleotide sequence: TGTGCCAGCAGCTTAGCGCTCGGTAACGTCCGCTCTGGAAACACCATATATTTT. Together with reference TRBV7-8 and TRBJ1-3, the CDR3 gives the full variable domain: GAGVSQSPRYKVAKRGQDVALRCDPISGHVSLFWYQQALGQGPEFLTYFQNEAQLDKSGLPSDRFFAERPEGSVSTLKIQRTQQEDSAVYLCASSLALGNVRSGNTIYFGEGSWLTVV.

The rearrangement links TRBV11-3 to TRBJ2-1; 7 bases are shared with TRBD1. Per the germline V gene, CDR1 is SGHNT and CDR2 is YENEEA. V shed 1 base and J 4 bases; nucleotides not matched to a gene: 4. The CDR3 spans 15 residues. The CDR3 region has the DNA TGTGCCAGCAGCTTAGGGACAGGAGTTTACAATGAGCAGTTCTTC. Translated: CASSLGTGVYNEQFF.

This clone was detected once. Other nucleotide sequences in the sample specify the same CDR3. V and J are TRBV4-1 and TRBJ2-7; TRBD1 aligns across 7 bases. CDR1 MGHRA and CDR2 YSYEKL come from the germline V gene. The CDR3 is 14 amino acids. J lost 4 bases, V lost 0 bases, and 3 bases had no gene match. CDR3: CASSQDRQGYEQYF. CDR3 nucleotide sequence: TGCGCCAGCAGCCAAGATCGACAGGGTTACGAGCAGTACTTC.

This clone was detected a few times. The V and J genes are TRBV6-5 and TRBJ2-1; maybe TRBD1 (5 bases). The germline V and J ends were trimmed by 6 bases and 4 bases, with 10 bases remaining between them. Germline V lookup: CDR1 MNHEY, CDR2 SVGAGI. The CDR3 totals 13 residues. CDR3 in DNA: TGTGCCAGCAGGACAGAGGTTTACAATGAGCAGTTCTTC. Encoded protein: CASRTEVYNEQFF.

The rearrangement uses TRBV2 and TRBJ1-2, with 8 positions matching TRBD1. This CDR3 has 16 amino acids. V lost 4 bases, J lost 1 base, and 8 bases stayed unmatched. Germline assignment: CDR1 SNHLY and CDR2 FYNNEI. The CDR3 DNA is TGTGCCAGCAGTGCAGCGAACAGGGGGTATAACTATGGCTACACCTTC. It specifies CASSAANRGYNYGYTF.

The chain recombines TRBV7-9 with TRBJ2-1, with 9 bases lining up with TRBD1. Trimming cost V 6 bases and J 9 bases; bases outside gene matches: 9. The CDR3 has 14 amino acids. CDR1 and CDR2 (germline): SEHNR, FQNEAQ (reference sequence). The CDR3 DNA reads TGTGCCAGCAGACCCCGGACAGGGGAGCTTGAGCAGTTCTTC. It specifies CASRPRTGELEQFF.

The chain recombines TRBV5-6 with TRBJ2-3, with unresolved D. Looked up from germline, CDR1 is SGHDT and CDR2 is YYEEEE. The CDR3 contains 14 residues. Deletions cut 3 bases from V and 0 bases from J, with 8 bases between. CDR3 DNA: TGTGCCAGCAGCTCCTCTCCCAGCACAGATACGCAGTATTTT. Its protein is CASSSSPSTDTQYF.

The CDR3 nucleotides are TGTGCCACCAGTGATTTGCGGACAGGGGGCCACGGGGAGCTGTTTTTT. Translating gives CATSDLRTGGHGELFF. The V call is TRBV24-1, the J call TRBJ2-2; 11 bases align to TRBD1. The germline CDR1 and CDR2 sequences are KGHDR and SFDVKD. The ends lost 0 bases at V and 7 bases at J; junction bases unmatched: 3. The CDR3 runs 16 residues.

The V gene is TRBV7-2, the J gene TRBJ1-5; the match to TRBD1 covers 8 bases. The CDR3 is 15 amino acids. The germline CDR1 and CDR2 sequences are SGHTA and FQGNSA. V was pared by 5 bases and J by 2 bases, with 5 bases of the junction left unmatched. CDR3 nucleotides: TGTGCCAGCAGCGCCACAGGGGGGGGCAATCAGCCCCAGCATTTT. It translates to CASSATGGGNQPQHF.

CDR3 in amino acids: CASSLATGGHYGYTF. Written as DNA, the CDR3 is TGTGCCAGCAGCTTGGCGACAGGGGGGCACTATGGCTACACCTTC. The chain recombines TRBV5-4 with TRBJ1-2; 9 nucleotides line up with TRBD1. With 0 bases clipped from V and 3 bases from J, the junction kept 3 bases outside the gene matches. This CDR3 contains 15 residues. Germline CDR1 SGHNT, CDR2 YYREEE (reference sequence). Full variable domain (outside the CDR3, taken from reference TRBV5-4 and TRBJ1-2): ETGVTQSPTHLIKTRGQQVTLRCSSQSGHNTVSWYQQALGQGPQFIFQYYREEENGRGNFPPRFSGLQFPNYSSELNVNALELDDSALYLCASSLATGGHYGYTFGSGTRLTVV.

The chain is built from TRBV20-1 and TRBJ2-1, with TRBD2 matching 9 bases. V shed 3 bases and J 6 bases; nucleotides not matched to a gene: 6. Germline V gene sequence: CDR1 DFQATT, CDR2 SNEGSKA (reference sequence). This CDR3 contains 14 residues. CDR3 sequence reads: CSASSGRVANEQFF. The CDR3 bases are TGCAGTGCTAGTAGCGGGAGAGTGGCCAATGAGCAGTTCTTC.

The rearrangement joins TRBV9 to TRBJ2-3, with a tentative D call TRBD2 (6 bases). Trimming took 0 bases from V and 10 from J, leaving 21 bases between them. The CDR3 is 16 amino acids. Germline-derived CDR1 and CDR2 are SGDLS and YYNGEE. Here the CDR3 reads CASSVGAAEGSDAQYF. The CDR3 nucleotides are TGTGCCAGCAGCGTAGGGGCAGCGGAGGGTAGTGATGCGCAGTATTTT.

CDR3 sequence (DNA): TGCGCCAGCAGCCAACTGTTAGCATCCTACGAGCAGTACTTC. Amino acid sequence: CASSQLLASYEQYF. The rearrangement uses TRBV4-3 and TRBJ2-7; D uncertain. Germline loops: CDR1 LGHNA, CDR2 YSLEER. The CDR3 sequence is 14 residues long. Trimming removed 2 bases from V and 1 base from J, with 9 bases in between.

The rearrangement uses TRBV7-2 and TRBJ1-6; D uncertain. V was pared by 4 bases and J by 9 bases, with 16 bases between. This CDR3 is built from 15 residues. The germline V gene has CDR1 SGHTA and CDR2 FQGNSA. The CDR3 region has the DNA TGTGCCAGCAGCTCCCGGGTGGGGAGTAGTTCACCCCTCCACTTT. Encoded protein: CASSSRVGSSSPLHF.

In this sample, this clone turned up a few times. This chain links TRBV11-2 with TRBJ1-4, with TRBD1 matching over 7 bases. Germline V gives CDR1 SGHAT, CDR2 FQNNGV. CDR3 size: 15 residues. With 5 bases clipped from V and 8 bases from J, the junction kept 11 bases outside the gene matches. Here the CDR3 DNA reads TGTGCCAGCAGCCAAAACAGGGGAGGAGGAGAAAAACTGTTTTTT. This encodes CASSQNRGGGEKLFF.

This clone appeared a few times. The genes are TRBV9 and TRBJ2-2; TRBD2 matches at 10 bases. CDR3 length: 16 residues. Trimming removed 4 bases from V and 0 bases from J; junction bases left unmatched: 3. Germline lookup yields CDR1 SGDLS and CDR2 YYNGEE. The CDR3 loop reads CASSKTSGTNTGELFF. The CDR3, as DNA: TGTGCCAGCAGCAAAACTAGCGGGACGAACACCGGGGAGCTGTTTTTT. The full variable domain, rest sourced from reference TRBV9 and TRBJ2-2, is DSGVTQTPKHLITATGQRVTLRCSPRSGDLSVYWYQQSLDQGLQFLIQYYNGEERAKGNILERFSAQQFPDLHSELNLSSLELGDSALYFCASSKTSGTNTGELFFGEGSRLTVL.

The rearrangement links TRBV28 to TRBJ1-6, with 8 nucleotides matching TRBD1. V shed 5 bases, J shed 2 bases, and the junction held 2 bases outside the gene matches. Germline CDR1 and CDR2: MDHEN and SYDVKM. The CDR3 runs to 15 residues. The CDR3 here is CASSGQGAYNSPLHF. For the CDR3, the DNA is TGTGCCAGCAGTGGACAGGGCGCCTATAATTCACCCCTCCACTTT.

This rearrangement joins TRBV5-1 to TRBJ2-1; 14 bases are shared with TRBD2. V shed 3 bases, J shed 5 bases, and the junction held 7 bases outside the gene matches. Germline lookup yields CDR1 SGHRS and CDR2 YFSETQ. The CDR3 is 17 amino acids. Here the CDR3 reads CASSSGTSGRGHNEQFF. The CDR3 nucleotides read TGCGCCAGCAGCTCCGGGACTAGCGGGAGAGGCCACAATGAGCAGTTCTTC. The entire variable domain, with the rest obtained from reference TRBV5-1 and TRBJ2-1, is as follows: KAGVTQTPRYLIKTRGQQVTLSCSPISGHRSVSWYQQTPGQGLQFLFEYFSETQRNKGNFPGRFSGRQFSNSRSEMNVSTLELGDSALYLCASSSGTSGRGHNEQFFGPGTRLTVL.

This clone appeared once. V usage is TRBV28 and J usage is TRBJ2-7, with TRBD1 matching 7 bases. This CDR3 spans 15 amino acids. V shed 9 bases, J shed 4 bases, and the junction held 15 bases outside the gene matches. Germline V CDR1 and CDR2: MDHEN, SYDVKM. The CDR3 nucleotides are TGTGCCAGTTTCGGCTGGACAGGCCCGCGTTACGAGCAGTACTTC. Its translation: CASFGWTGPRYEQYF. The full variable domain, with the rest looked up from reference TRBV28 and TRBJ2-7, is DVKVTQSSRYLVKRTGEKVFLECVQDMDHENMFWYRQDPGLGLRLIYFSYDVKMKEKGDIPEGYSVSREKKERFSLILESASTNQTSMYLCASFGWTGPRYEQYFGPGTRLTVT.

The gene calls are TRBV3-1 (or the pseudogene TRBV3-2) and TRBJ1-1; 10 bases are a match to TRBD1. With V trimmed by 5 bases and J by 6 bases, 12 bases remained unmatched. Germline CDR1 reads LGHDT; CDR2 reads YNNKEL (reference sequence). The CDR3 length is 16 residues. CDR3: CASSTRDRGLASEAFF. CDR3 coding DNA: TGTGCCAGCAGCACCCGGGACAGGGGATTAGCGTCTGAAGCTTTCTTT.

This clone has just one count. This chain links TRBV28 with TRBJ2-3; 8 bases line up with TRBD1. Trimming removed 5 bases from V and 3 bases from J; junction bases left unmatched: 4. CDR3 size: 14 residues. Looked up from germline, CDR1 is MDHEN and CDR2 is SYDVKM. CDR3 protein: CASSMDRETDTQYF. CDR3 nucleotides: TGTGCCAGCAGTATGGACAGGGAGACAGATACGCAGTATTTT. The complete variable domain, with remaining parts taken from reference TRBV28 and TRBJ2-3, reads DVKVTQSSRYLVKRTGEKVFLECVQDMDHENMFWYRQDPGLGLRLIYFSYDVKMKEKGDIPEGYSVSREKKERFSLILESASTNQTSMYLCASSMDRETDTQYFGPGTRLTVL.

V is TRBV29-1 and J is TRBJ1-1; 8 bases fit TRBD1. This CDR3 is 12 amino acids long. Trimming took 7 bases from V and 1 from J; bases not matched to a gene: 2. Germline V gene sequence: CDR1 SQVTM, CDR2 ANQGSEA. The CDR3 is CSGGQGNTEAFF. CDR3 nucleotides: TGCAGCGGTGGACAGGGGAACACTGAAGCTTTCTTT.

The rearrangement links TRBV19 to TRBJ2-1; TRBD2 is a possible D gene (5 bases). This CDR3 has 13 amino acids. The V and J ends lost 7 bases and 8 bases respectively, with 15 bases between them. The V gene's germline CDR1 is LNHDA and CDR2 SQIVND (reference sequence). In DNA form, the CDR3 reads TGTGCCAGTACAACTAGGGTGTTGGATGAGCAGTTCTTC. The encoded protein is CASTTRVLDEQFF.